This T cell receptor beta chain was recovered during a study of early T cells in non-severe SARS-CoV-2 infection. Looking at the study overall: The authors sequenced bulk RNA from unsorted whole blood, leaving chains unpaired.

Unique molecular identifiers (one per individual cDNA molecule) were attached. MiXCR was run by TCRdb on the 5' RACE reads, yielding one entry per CDR3 protein. The top ten hold 3% to 4% of the sample, which has some 60,000 distinct CDR3 sequences, roughly 7.7% seen once. General observations from the study: VDJdb matches were skewed toward anti-spike CD8 T cell responses.

This clonotype was picked up many times. Its antigen is unknown. The material sequenced was whole blood. The TCR comes from an adult who was a healthcare worker with PCR-confirmed SARS-CoV-2 infection or an uninfected control (not recorded which).

DNA for the CDR3: TGCAGTGCTAGGGATACCGGGACAGGGTATGAAAAACTGTTTTTT. Amino acid sequence: CSARDTGTGYEKLFF. This rearrangement joins TRBV20-1 to TRBJ1-4, with TRBD1 identical over 9 bases. V was clipped by 3 bases and J by 6 bases; unmatched bases: 8. The CDR3 contains 15 residues. Germline CDR1 and CDR2: DFQATT and SNEGSKA (reference sequence).